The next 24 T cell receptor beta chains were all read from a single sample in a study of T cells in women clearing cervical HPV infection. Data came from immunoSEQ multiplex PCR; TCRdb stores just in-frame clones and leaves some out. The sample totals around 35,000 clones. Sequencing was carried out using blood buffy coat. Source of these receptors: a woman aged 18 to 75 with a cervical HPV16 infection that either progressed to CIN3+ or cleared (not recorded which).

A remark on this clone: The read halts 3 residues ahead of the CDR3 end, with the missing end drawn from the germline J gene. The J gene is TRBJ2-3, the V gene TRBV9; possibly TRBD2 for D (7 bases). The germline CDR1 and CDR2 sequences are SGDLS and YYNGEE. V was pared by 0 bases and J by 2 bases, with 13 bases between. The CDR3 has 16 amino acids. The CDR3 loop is CASSVVRAGATDTQYF. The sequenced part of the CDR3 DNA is TGTGCCAGCAGCGTAGTGAGGGCGGGGGCCACAGATACG. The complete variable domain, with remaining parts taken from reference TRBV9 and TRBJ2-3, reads DSGVTQTPKHLITATGQRVTLRCSPRSGDLSVYWYQQSLDQGLQFLIQYYNGEERAKGNILERFSAQQFPDLHSELNLSSLELGDSALYFCASSVVRAGATDTQYFGPGTRLTVL.

CDR3 loop: CSARDLQGEQPQHF. The sequenced part of the CDR3 DNA is TGCAGTGCTAGAGATCTCCAGGGGGAGCAGCCC. The chain combines TRBV20-1 with TRBJ1-5, with 7 nucleotides matching TRBD1. The read ends 3 residues before the CDR3 terminus; that terminus is restored from the germline J gene. This CDR3 region has 14 residues. From germline, CDR1 is DFQATT and CDR2 SNEGSKA (reference sequence). The V and J ends lost 0 bases and 7 bases, in that order; junction bases with no gene match: 6.

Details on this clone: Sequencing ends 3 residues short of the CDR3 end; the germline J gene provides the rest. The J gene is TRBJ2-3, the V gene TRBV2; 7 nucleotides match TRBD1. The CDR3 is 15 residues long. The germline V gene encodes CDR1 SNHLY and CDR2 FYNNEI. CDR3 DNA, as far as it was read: TGTGCCAGCAGTGGGACAGGAGATAGCAATCAGCCG. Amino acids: CASSGTGDSNQP. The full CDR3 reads CASSGTGDSNQPQYF.

Incomplete CDR3 DNA: TGTGCCAGCAGCCAAACTAGCGGGAGTAATGAG. Protein sequence: CASSQTSGSNE. The complete CDR3 reads CASSQTSGSNEQFF. This rearrangement joins TRBV5-4 to TRBJ2-1; 11 bases fit TRBD2. The read ends 3 residues before the CDR3 terminus; that terminus is restored from the germline J gene. Looked up from germline, CDR1 is SGHNT and CDR2 is YYREEE (reference sequence). V shed 4 bases, J shed 7 bases, and the junction held 4 bases outside the gene matches. CDR3 length equals 14 residues.

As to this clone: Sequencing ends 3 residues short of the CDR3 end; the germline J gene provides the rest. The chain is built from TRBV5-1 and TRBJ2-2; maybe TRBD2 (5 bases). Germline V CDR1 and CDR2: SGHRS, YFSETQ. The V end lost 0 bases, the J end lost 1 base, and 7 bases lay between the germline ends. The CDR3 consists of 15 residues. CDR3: CASSLGGRNTGELFF. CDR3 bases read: TGCGCCAGCAGCTTGGGCGGGCGGAACACCGGGGAG.

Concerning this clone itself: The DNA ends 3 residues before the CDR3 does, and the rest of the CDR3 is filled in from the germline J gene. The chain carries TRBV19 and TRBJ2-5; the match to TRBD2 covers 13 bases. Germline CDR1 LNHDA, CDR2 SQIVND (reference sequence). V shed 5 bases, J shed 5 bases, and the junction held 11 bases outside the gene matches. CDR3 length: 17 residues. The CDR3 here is CASSALLAGGAWETQYF. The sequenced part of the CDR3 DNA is TGTGCCAGTAGTGCATTACTAGCGGGGGGGGCCTGGGAGACC.

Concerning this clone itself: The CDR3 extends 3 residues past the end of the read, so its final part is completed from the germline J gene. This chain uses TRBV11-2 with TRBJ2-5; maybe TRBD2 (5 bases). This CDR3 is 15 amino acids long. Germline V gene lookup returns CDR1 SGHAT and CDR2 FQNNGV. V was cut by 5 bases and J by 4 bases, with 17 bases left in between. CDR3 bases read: TGTGCCAGCAGCAGAGGGAAGCCCGCGGGAGAGACC. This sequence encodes CASSRGKPAGET. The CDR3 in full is CASSRGKPAGETQYF. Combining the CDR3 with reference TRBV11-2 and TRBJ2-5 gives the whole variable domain EAGVAQSPRYKIIEKRQSVAFWCNPISGHATLYWYQQILGQGPKLLIQFQNNGVVDDSQLPKDRFSAERLKGVDSTLKIQPAKLEDSAVYLCASSRGKPAGETQYFGPGTRLLVL.

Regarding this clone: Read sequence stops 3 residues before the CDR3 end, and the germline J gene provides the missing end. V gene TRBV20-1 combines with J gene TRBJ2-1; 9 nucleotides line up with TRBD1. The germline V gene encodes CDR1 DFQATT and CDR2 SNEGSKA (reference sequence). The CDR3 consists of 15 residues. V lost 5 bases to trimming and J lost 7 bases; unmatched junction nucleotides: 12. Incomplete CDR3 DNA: TGCAGTGCTTGGACAGGGGATAGGGTCGGGAATGAG. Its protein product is CSAWTGDRVGNE. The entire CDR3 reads CSAWTGDRVGNEQFF.

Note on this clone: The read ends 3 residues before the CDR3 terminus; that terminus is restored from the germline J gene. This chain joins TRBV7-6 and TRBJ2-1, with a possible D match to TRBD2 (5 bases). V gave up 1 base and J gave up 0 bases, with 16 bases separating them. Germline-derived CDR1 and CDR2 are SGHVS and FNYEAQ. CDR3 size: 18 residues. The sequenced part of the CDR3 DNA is TGTGCCAGCAGCTTAGGTGCGGTCGGGGAAAGCTCCTACAATGAG. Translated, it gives CASSLGAVGESSYNE. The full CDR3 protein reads CASSLGAVGESSYNEQFF.

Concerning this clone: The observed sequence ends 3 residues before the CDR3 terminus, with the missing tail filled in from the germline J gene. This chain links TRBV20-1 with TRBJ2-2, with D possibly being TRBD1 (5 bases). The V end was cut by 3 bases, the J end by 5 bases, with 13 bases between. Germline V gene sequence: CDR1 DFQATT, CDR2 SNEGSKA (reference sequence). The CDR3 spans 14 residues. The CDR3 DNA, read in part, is TGCAGTGCTAGGGGGCAGGGTGGTACCGGGGAG. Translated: CSARGQGGTGE. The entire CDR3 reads CSARGQGGTGELFF.

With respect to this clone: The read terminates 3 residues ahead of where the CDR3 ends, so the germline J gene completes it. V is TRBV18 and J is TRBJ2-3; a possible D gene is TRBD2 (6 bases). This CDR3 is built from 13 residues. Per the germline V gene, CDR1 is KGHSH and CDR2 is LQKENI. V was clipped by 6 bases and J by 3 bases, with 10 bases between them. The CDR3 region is CASSTGGTDTQYF. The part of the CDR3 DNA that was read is TGTGCCAGCTCCACCGGGGGAACAGATACG.

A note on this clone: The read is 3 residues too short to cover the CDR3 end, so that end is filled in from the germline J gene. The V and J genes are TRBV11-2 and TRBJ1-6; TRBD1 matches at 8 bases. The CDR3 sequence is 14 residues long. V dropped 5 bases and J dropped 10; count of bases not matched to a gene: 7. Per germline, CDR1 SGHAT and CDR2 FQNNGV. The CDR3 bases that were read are TGTGCCAGCAGCCCCGGACAGGGCGGCTCACCC. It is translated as CASSPGQGGSP. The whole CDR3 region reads CASSPGQGGSPLHF.

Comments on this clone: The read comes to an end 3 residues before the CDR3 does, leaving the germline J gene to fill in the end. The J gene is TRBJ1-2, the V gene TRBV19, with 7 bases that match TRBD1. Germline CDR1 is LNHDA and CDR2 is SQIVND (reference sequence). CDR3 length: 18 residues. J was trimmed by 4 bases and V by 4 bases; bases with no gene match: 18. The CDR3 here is CASSKAGTAEFTAYGYTF. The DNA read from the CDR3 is TGTGCCAGTAGTAAGGCCGGGACAGCCGAATTCACCGCCTATGGC.

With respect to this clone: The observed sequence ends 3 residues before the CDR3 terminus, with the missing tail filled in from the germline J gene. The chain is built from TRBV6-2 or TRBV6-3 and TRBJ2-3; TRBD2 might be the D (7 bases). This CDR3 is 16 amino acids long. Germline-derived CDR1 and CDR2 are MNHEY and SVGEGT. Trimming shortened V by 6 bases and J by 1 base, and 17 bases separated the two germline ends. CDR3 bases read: TGTGCCAGCAGCCAAATTCCGGGGGGCGGCACAGATACG. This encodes CASSQIPGGGTDT. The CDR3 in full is CASSQIPGGGTDTQYF.

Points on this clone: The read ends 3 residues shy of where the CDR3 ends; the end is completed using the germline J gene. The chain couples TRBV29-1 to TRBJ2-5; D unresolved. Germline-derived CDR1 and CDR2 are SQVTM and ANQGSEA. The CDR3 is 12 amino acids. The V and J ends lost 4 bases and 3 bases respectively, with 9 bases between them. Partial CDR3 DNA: TGCAGCGTTGCCCCCCCTGAAGAGACC. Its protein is CSVAPPEET. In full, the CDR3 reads CSVAPPEETQYF.

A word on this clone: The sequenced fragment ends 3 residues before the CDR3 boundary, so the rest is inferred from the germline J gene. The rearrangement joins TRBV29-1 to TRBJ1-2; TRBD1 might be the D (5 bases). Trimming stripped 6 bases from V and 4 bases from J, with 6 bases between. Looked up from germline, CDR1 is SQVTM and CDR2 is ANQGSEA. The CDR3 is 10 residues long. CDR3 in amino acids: CSVDSYGYTF. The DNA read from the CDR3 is TGCAGCGTAGACAGCTATGGC.

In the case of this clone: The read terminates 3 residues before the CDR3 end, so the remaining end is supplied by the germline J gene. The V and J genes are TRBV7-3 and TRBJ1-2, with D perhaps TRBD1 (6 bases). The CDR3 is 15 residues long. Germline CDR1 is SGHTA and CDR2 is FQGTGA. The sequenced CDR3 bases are TGTGCCAGCAGCTTAACGTGGGGGGGCACAGATACC. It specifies CASSLTWGGTDT. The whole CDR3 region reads CASSLTWGGTDTYTF.

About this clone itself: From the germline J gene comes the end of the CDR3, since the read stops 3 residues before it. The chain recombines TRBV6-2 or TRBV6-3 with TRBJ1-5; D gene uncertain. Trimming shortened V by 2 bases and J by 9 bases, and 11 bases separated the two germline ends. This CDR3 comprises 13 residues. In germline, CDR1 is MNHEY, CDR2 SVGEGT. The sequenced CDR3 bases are TGTGCCAGCAGTTACGCGGGAGACCGGCCC. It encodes CASSYAGDRP. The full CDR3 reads CASSYAGDRPQHF.

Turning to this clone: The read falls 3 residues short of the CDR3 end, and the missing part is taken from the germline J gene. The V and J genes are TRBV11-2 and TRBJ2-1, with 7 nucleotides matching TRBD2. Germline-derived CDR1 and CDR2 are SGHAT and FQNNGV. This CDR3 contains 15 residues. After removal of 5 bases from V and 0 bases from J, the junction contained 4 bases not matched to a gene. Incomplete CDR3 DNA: TGTGCCAGCAGCACGGGACTATACTCCTACAATGAG. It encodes CASSTGLYSYNE. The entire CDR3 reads CASSTGLYSYNEQFF.

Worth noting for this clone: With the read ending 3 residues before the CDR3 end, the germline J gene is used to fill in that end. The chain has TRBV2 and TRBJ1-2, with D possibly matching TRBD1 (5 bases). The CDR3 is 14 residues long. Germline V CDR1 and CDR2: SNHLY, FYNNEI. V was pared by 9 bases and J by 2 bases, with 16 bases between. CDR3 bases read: TGTGCCAGAGAGAGCAGGGAAAGCAACTATGGC. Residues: CARESRESNYG. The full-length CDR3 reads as CARESRESNYGYTF.

The CDR3 region is CSAPHLTSGWPDTQYF. The sequenced part of the CDR3 DNA is TGCAGTGCTCCACATCTCACTAGCGGCTGGCCAGATACG. The chain joins TRBV20-1 to TRBJ2-3; the match to TRBD2 covers 8 bases. Sequencing ends 3 residues short of the CDR3 end; the germline J gene provides the rest. CDR1 is DFQATT, CDR2 SNEGSKA, per germline (reference sequence). The CDR3 sequence is 16 residues long. The trim removed 5 bases at V and 4 bases at J, leaving 14 bases unmatched.

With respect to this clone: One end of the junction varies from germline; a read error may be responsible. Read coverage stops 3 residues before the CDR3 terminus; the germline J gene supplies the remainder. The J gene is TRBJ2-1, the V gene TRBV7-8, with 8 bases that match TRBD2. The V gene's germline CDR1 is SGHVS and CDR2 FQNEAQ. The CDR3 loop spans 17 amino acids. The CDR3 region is CASSLQSSGGPYNEQFF. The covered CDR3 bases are TGTGCCAGCAGCTTACAATCCAGCGGGGGCCCCTATAATGAG. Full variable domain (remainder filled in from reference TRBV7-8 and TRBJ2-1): GAGVSQSPRYKVAKRGQDVALRCDPISGHVSLFWYQQALGQGPEFLTYFQNEAQLDKSGLPSDRFFAERPEGSVSTLKIQRTQQEDSAVYLCASSLQSSGGPYNEQFFGPGTRLTVL.

The DNA read from the CDR3 is TGTGCCAGTAGCCGAGGGACTAGCGGGGGCCATAGCACAGATACG. Its translation is CASSRGTSGGHSTDT. The whole CDR3 sequence reads CASSRGTSGGHSTDTQYF. The rearrangement joins TRBV28 to TRBJ2-3, with TRBD2 matching over 14 bases. Read data end 3 residues before the CDR3 end; the end is taken from the germline J gene. Germline CDR1 reads MDHEN; CDR2 reads SYDVKM. V lost 9 bases to trimming and J lost 0 bases; unmatched junction nucleotides: 11. The CDR3 runs 18 residues.

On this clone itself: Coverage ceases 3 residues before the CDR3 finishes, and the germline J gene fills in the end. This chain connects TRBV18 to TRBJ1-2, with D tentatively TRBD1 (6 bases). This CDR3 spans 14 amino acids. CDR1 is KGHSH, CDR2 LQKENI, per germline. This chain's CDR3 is CASSPRDIDNDYTF. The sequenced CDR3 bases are TGTGCCAGCTCACCAAGGGACATAGACAATGAC.